Listed here are 5 T cell receptor beta chains from one sample, sequenced in a study of cytomegalovirus exposure and HLA in healthy donors. PCR primers comprised 60 Vbeta and 13 Jbeta primers. The method was immunoSEQ multiplex PCR; TCRdb's version includes in-frame clones alone and lacks a portion of them. The data hold over 100,000 clones, with around 80% observed a single time. Sequencing input: PBMCs. Receptors originate from a man younger than 45 in good health and CMV-seronegative.

This chain connects TRBV19 to TRBJ2-1; 7 nucleotides line up with TRBD1. This CDR3 region has 15 residues. Germline V gives CDR1 LNHDA, CDR2 SQIVND (reference sequence). V gave up 3 bases and J gave up 4 bases; unmatched junction bases: 6. The CDR3 DNA reads as TGTGCCAGTAGTATGTCGGGGACAGAGTACAATGAGCAGTTCTTC. It specifies CASSMSGTEYNEQFF.

The V gene is TRBV11-2, the J gene TRBJ2-1; D perhaps matches TRBD2 (5 bases). Per germline, CDR1 SGHAT and CDR2 FQNNGV. This CDR3 contains 17 residues. Trimming took off 5 bases at V and 5 bases at J, with 22 bases between the two ends. The CDR3 reads CASSPRGPVNNNNEQFF. Here the CDR3 DNA reads TGTGCCAGCAGCCCCCGAGGGCCTGTTAACAACAACAATGAGCAGTTCTTC.

In this sample, this clone turned up many times. This sequence joins TRBV6-1 and TRBJ1-2; 8 positions match TRBD1. The CDR3 runs 14 residues. The V gene end was trimmed by 3 bases and the J gene end by 4 bases; junction bases not matched to a gene: 4. Germline loops: CDR1 MNHNS, CDR2 SASEGT. The chain's CDR3 is CASSDVDRAYGYTF. The CDR3 DNA sequence: TGTGCCAGCAGTGATGTGGACAGGGCCTATGGCTACACCTTC.

The genes are TRBV5-1 and TRBJ2-5; 7 bases line up with TRBD1. Germline CDR1 and CDR2: SGHRS and YFSETQ. The V gene end was trimmed by 0 bases and the J gene end by 2 bases; junction bases not matched to a gene: 7. There are 16 residues in the CDR3. The CDR3 nucleotides are TGCGCCAGCAGCTTGGCAGGTAACAGGGGACAAGAGACCCAGTACTTC. It yields the protein CASSLAGNRGQETQYF.

The sample holds a few counts of this clone. This chain connects TRBV28 to TRBJ2-7; tentatively, D is TRBD2 (5 bases). V lost 6 bases, J lost 4 bases, and 16 bases lay in between. The CDR3 spans 14 residues. Germline lookup yields CDR1 MDHEN and CDR2 SYDVKM. The CDR3 nucleotides are TGTGCCAGCAGCCACCGGGGTTCGGGGTACGAGCAGTACTTC. Protein: CASSHRGSGYEQYF.